This TCR beta chain was identified in a study of somatic mutations in cytotoxic T cells in rheumatoid arthritis. Study-wide results and caveats: Patients with rheumatoid arthritis showed a slight underrepresentation of TRBV07, a finding that was never subjected to any adjustment for multiple comparisons.

Libraries were prepared by immunoSEQ multiplex PCR; TCRdb keeps only in-frame clonotypes and omits some of them. This sample yields more than 25,000 clones, of which 82% are seen a single time; approximately 5.1% belongs to the top ten. This CDR3 has 12 amino acids. Germline CDR1 is SQVTM and CDR2 is ANQGSEA. This clone qualifies as medium-sized. Its antigen remains unidentified. This sequence originates from a man aged 50 to 59 in good health. The specimen was CD8+ T cells sorted from blood. This sequence joins TRBV29-1 and TRBJ2-1, with D possibly matching TRBD2 (5 bases). The CDR3 loop is CRTKSGNNEQFF. CDR3 nucleotides: TGCAGAACCAAGTCCGGGAATAATGAGCAGTTCTTC.